The 30 T cell receptor beta chains below all came from one sample that was sequenced in a study of identical twins. TCRdb re-derived calls from the 5' RACE reads in MiXCR, one entry per CDR3 protein. The sample contains roughly 150,000 distinct CDR3 sequences, around 3.4% of which appear only once. Sequencing input: memory T cells sorted from blood. All receptors derive from a man aged 18 to 29 in good health.

This clonotype has at least ten counts. The V gene is TRBV12-3 or TRBV12-4, the J gene TRBJ1-2; D ambiguous. The CDR3 is 15 residues long. Trimming stripped 3 bases from V and 6 bases from J, with 17 bases between. As DNA, the CDR3 is TGTGCCAGCAGTTTTGCACGGCTAAGTCGAGATGGCTACACCTTC. It specifies CASSFARLSRDGYTF.

This clonotype was observed many times. This chain joins TRBV5-4 and TRBJ2-7; TRBD1 matches 8 bases. Germline CDR1 SGHNT, CDR2 YYREEE (reference sequence). With V trimmed by 4 bases and J by 3 bases, 9 bases remained unmatched. CDR3 size: 15 residues. CDR3 nucleotides: TGTGCCAGCAGCCGTTCAGGGGGCCCCTACTACGAGCAGTACTTC. Amino acid sequence: CASSRSGGPYYEQYF.

This clonotype came up many times. The V and J genes are TRBV12-3 or TRBV12-4 and TRBJ2-3; 10 nucleotides match TRBD2. This CDR3 contains 14 residues. V dropped 8 bases and J dropped 5; count of bases not matched to a gene: 7. The CDR3 spells CASWASGSGDTQYF. CDR3 sequence (DNA): TGTGCCAGCTGGGCTAGCGGGAGTGGAGATACGCAGTATTTT.

There are many counts of this clonotype. V gene TRBV12-3 or TRBV12-4 combines with J gene TRBJ2-6; possible D gene TRBD1, 6 bases. There are 17 residues in the CDR3. Trimming pared 4 bases from V and 0 bases from J, leaving 13 bases between. CDR3 nucleotides: TGTGCCAGCAGTTCCAGACAGGCTAACTCTGGGGCCAACGTCCTGACTTTC. Its translation is CASSSRQANSGANVLTF.

This clonotype was counted at least ten times. The CDR3 DNA follows: TGTGCCAGCATCGACCCGGGACAGGGGTTCACAGATACGCAGTATTTT. This codes for CASIDPGQGFTDTQYF. The chain joins TRBV21-1 to TRBJ2-3; the D call TRBD1 from the table was never checked on the DNA. TRBV21-1 corresponds to a pseudogene. CDR3 length: 16 residues.

This clonotype has at least ten counts. The chain links TRBV5-6 to TRBJ2-3; 12 bases map to TRBD1. Looked up from germline, CDR1 is SGHDT and CDR2 is YYEEEE. The CDR3 has 16 amino acids. Trimming took 2 bases from V and 5 from J; bases not matched to a gene: 6. The CDR3 here is CASSFPGQGAQDTQYF. Written as DNA, the CDR3 is TGTGCCAGCAGCTTCCCGGGACAGGGGGCACAAGATACGCAGTATTTT.

This clonotype was seen at least ten times. The chain links TRBV2 to TRBJ2-7; 10 positions agree with TRBD2. V gave up 6 bases and J gave up 6 bases; unmatched junction bases: 8. Germline lookup yields CDR1 SNHLY and CDR2 FYNNEI. The CDR3 has 14 residues. CDR3 sequence: CASSYLAGESEQYF. The CDR3 nucleotides read TGTGCCAGCAGCTACCTAGCGGGAGAAAGCGAGCAGTACTTC.

This clonotype was seen ten or more times. The V and J genes are TRBV19 and TRBJ2-1, with 7 bases identical to TRBD1. Germline assignment: CDR1 LNHDA and CDR2 SQIVND (reference sequence). The CDR3 is made up of 14 amino acids. Trimming took 2 bases from V and 8 from J; bases not matched to a gene: 6. The CDR3 reads CASSIMGQQDEQFF. In nucleotides, the CDR3 is TGTGCCAGTAGTATAATGGGACAGCAAGATGAGCAGTTCTTC.

The chain uses TRBV7-9 and TRBJ2-3; D is unclear. The CDR3 totals 16 residues. Germline CDR1 reads SEHNR; CDR2 reads FQNEAQ (reference sequence). Trimming took 5 bases from V and 6 from J, leaving 21 bases between them. The CDR3 sequence is CASSGNLNVRSDTQYF. CDR3 bases: TGTGCCAGCAGCGGAAACCTTAATGTTCGGTCTGATACGCAGTATTTT. The entire variable domain, with the rest obtained from reference TRBV7-9 and TRBJ2-3, is as follows: DTGVSQNPRHKITKRGQNVTFRCDPISEHNRLYWYRQTLGQGPEFLTYFQNEAQLEKSRLLSDRFSAERPKGSFSTLEIQRTEQGDSAMYLCASSGNLNVRSDTQYFGPGTRLTVL.

This clonotype was counted many times. This chain uses TRBV5-1 with TRBJ2-1; 7 nucleotides agree with TRBD2. Per the germline V gene, CDR1 is SGHRS and CDR2 is YFSETQ. The trim removed 3 bases at V and 8 bases at J, leaving 11 bases unmatched. This CDR3 is built from 15 residues. The CDR3 coding sequence is TGCGCCAGCAGCTGGGGGGTTAGCGGGTTCGATGAGCAGTTCTTC. This encodes CASSWGVSGFDEQFF.

This clonotype was counted many times. The V call is TRBV20-1, the J call TRBJ1-5; D not resolved. Trimming took off 0 bases at V and 0 bases at J, with 3 bases between the two ends. Germline loops: CDR1 DFQATT, CDR2 SNEGSKA (reference sequence). This CDR3 is 13 amino acids long. The CDR3 sequence: CSARENSNQPQHF. CDR3 nucleotides: TGCAGTGCTAGAGAGAATAGCAATCAGCCCCAGCATTTT.

This clonotype was recorded at least ten times. The chain links TRBV10-2 to TRBJ1-2; maybe TRBD1 (5 bases). Germline V lookup: CDR1 WSHSY, CDR2 SAAADI. This CDR3 is 13 amino acids long. The V end lost 8 bases, the J end lost 4 bases, and 14 bases lay between the germline ends. CDR3: CASRDLAPYGYTF. The CDR3 coding sequence is TGCGCCAGCCGGGACCTTGCCCCCTATGGCTACACCTTC.

The table lists this clonotype with many counts. The genes are TRBV28 and TRBJ1-4; D is undetermined. Germline V lookup: CDR1 MDHEN, CDR2 SYDVKM. There are 13 residues in the CDR3. The V end was cut by 7 bases, the J end by 6 bases, with 12 bases between. CDR3: CASTLMGYEKLFF. The CDR3 DNA is TGTGCCAGCACCCTAATGGGATATGAAAAACTGTTTTTT.

At least ten counts were recorded for this clonotype. For the CDR3, the DNA is TGTGCCAGCAGCCAAGACACAGGGGCGGGCAATCAGCCCCAGCATTTT. It is translated as CASSQDTGAGNQPQHF. The V call is TRBV3-1, the J call TRBJ1-5; TRBD1 agrees at 7 bases. V shed 0 bases, J shed 2 bases, and the junction held 4 bases outside the gene matches. There are 16 residues in the CDR3. In germline, CDR1 is LGHDT, CDR2 YNNKEL (reference sequence). Full variable domain (remainder filled in from reference TRBV3-1 and TRBJ1-5): DTAVSQTPKYLVTQMGNDKSIKCEQNLGHDTMYWYKQDSKKFLKIMFSYNNKELIINETVPNRFSPKSPDKAHLNLHINSLELGDSAVYFCASSQDTGAGNQPQHFGDGTRLSIL.

The genes are TRBV6-1 and TRBJ2-3; weak D call: TRBD2 (6 bases). V was cut by 3 bases and J by 7 bases, with 11 bases left in between. The CDR3 length is 13 residues. Germline assignment: CDR1 MNHNS and CDR2 SASEGT. The CDR3 sequence: CASSEGTPNTQYF. The DNA of the CDR3 is TGTGCCAGCAGTGAGGGGACTCCGAATACGCAGTATTTT.

This clonotype was observed at least ten times. In DNA, the CDR3 is TGTGCCAGCAGCTTACCGGGAGGGACTGGGGCCAACGTCCTGACTTTC. Its protein is CASSLPGGTGANVLTF. The chain uses TRBV5-6 and TRBJ2-6; 8 bases are a match to TRBD2. Trimming at V came to 2 bases and at J to 2 bases, leaving 3 bases not matched to a gene. The CDR3 totals 16 residues. Germline CDR1 reads SGHDT; CDR2 reads YYEEEE.

This clonotype was found many times. The chain has TRBV29-1 and TRBJ2-1; TRBD1 aligns across 7 bases. V was clipped by 7 bases and J by 5 bases; unmatched bases: 11. Germline CDR1 and CDR2: SQVTM and ANQGSEA. The CDR3 extends over 14 amino acids. In nucleotides, the CDR3 is TGCAGCGCCCCTATACAGGGGATCCACAATGAGCAGTTCTTC. This encodes CSAPIQGIHNEQFF.

This clonotype was seen repeatedly, ten times or more. The chain uses TRBV4-3 and TRBJ1-2, with unresolved D. CDR1 is LGHNA and CDR2 is YSLEER in the germline V gene. Trimming removed 0 bases from V and 5 bases from J, with 7 bases in between. The CDR3 sequence is 13 residues long. CDR3 DNA sequence: TGCGCCAGCAGCCAAGATATGATGTATGGCTACACCTTC. Its translation: CASSQDMMYGYTF.

At least ten counts were recorded for this clonotype. V gene TRBV29-1 combines with J gene TRBJ2-1, with D perhaps TRBD1 or TRBD2 (6 bases each). The germline V gene encodes CDR1 SQVTM and CDR2 ANQGSEA. There are 13 residues in the CDR3. Between the trimmed V and J ends, which lost 2 bases and 7 bases, there was a span of 12 bases. CDR3 nucleotide sequence: TGCAGCGTTGAACGAGGGGGGTTTAATGAGCAGTTCTTC. This codes for CSVERGGFNEQFF.

The table lists this clonotype with many counts. The rearrangement links TRBV18 to TRBJ2-1, with TRBD1 matching over 8 bases. V gave up 8 bases and J gave up 7 bases; unmatched junction bases: 13. The CDR3 contains 15 residues. Germline CDR1 is KGHSH and CDR2 is LQKENI. CDR3 DNA sequence: TGTGCCAGCCACCAGGGGACAGGTAGTAGGAATGAGCAGTTCTTC. Translating gives CASHQGTGSRNEQFF.

This clonotype appeared many times. This sequence joins TRBV3-1 and TRBJ1-2; D perhaps matches TRBD1 (5 bases). CDR3 length equals 12 residues. Germline V CDR1 and CDR2: LGHDT, YNNKEL (reference sequence). Between the trimmed V and J ends, which lost 3 bases and 5 bases, there was a span of 7 bases. The CDR3 nucleotides are TGTGCCAGCAGCCAGCGACAGTATGGCTACACCTTC. Amino acid sequence: CASSQRQYGYTF.

This clonotype has ten or more counts. The rearrangement links TRBV3-1 to TRBJ1-3; no definite D call. Trimming cost V 0 bases and J 7 bases, with 10 bases left between them. The V gene's germline CDR1 is LGHDT and CDR2 YNNKEL (reference sequence). CDR3 length equals 14 residues. CDR3 loop: CASSQERRWNTIYF. The CDR3 DNA is TGTGCCAGCAGCCAAGAACGTCGCTGGAACACCATATATTTT. The full variable domain, rest sourced from reference TRBV3-1 and TRBJ1-3, is DTAVSQTPKYLVTQMGNDKSIKCEQNLGHDTMYWYKQDSKKFLKIMFSYNNKELIINETVPNRFSPKSPDKAHLNLHINSLELGDSAVYFCASSQERRWNTIYFGEGSWLTVV.

This clonotype showed up many times. The chain uses TRBV5-5 and TRBJ1-4, with D unresolved. Trimming stripped 0 bases from V and 7 bases from J, with 10 bases between. The CDR3 length is 14 residues. Germline V gives CDR1 SGHKS, CDR2 YYEKEE (reference sequence). The CDR3: CASSLADGREKLFF. The DNA for the CDR3 is TGTGCCAGCAGCTTGGCCGACGGGCGTGAAAAACTGTTTTTT.

This clonotype occurred many times. V usage is TRBV24-1 and J usage is TRBJ2-2; unclear D gene. CDR3 length: 12 residues. Trimming removed 10 bases from V and 7 bases from J, with 12 bases in between. Germline V gene sequence: CDR1 KGHDR, CDR2 SFDVKD. The CDR3 DNA reads as TGTGCCACGCGACACGTCGACGGGGAGCTGTTTTTT. Protein sequence: CATRHVDGELFF.

There are many counts of this clonotype. V gene TRBV6-1 combines with J gene TRBJ2-7; TRBD2 aligns across 7 bases. V gave up 11 bases and J gave up 4 bases; unmatched junction bases: 2. Germline V lookup: CDR1 MNHNS, CDR2 SASEGT. This CDR3 is 10 amino acids long. CDR3 region: CAGGVYEQYV. CDR3 sequence (DNA): TGTGCCGGGGGGGTTTACGAGCAGTACGTC.

This clonotype was counted ten times or more. The genes are TRBV2 and TRBJ1-3, with D unresolved. CDR3 length equals 13 residues. V gave up 6 bases and J gave up 0 bases, with 6 bases separating them. CDR1 is SNHLY and CDR2 is FYNNEI in the germline V gene. The CDR3 bases are TGTGCCAGCAGGGCACTCTCTGGAAACACCATATATTTT. It yields the protein CASRALSGNTIYF. Supplemented by reference TRBV2 and TRBJ1-3, the full variable domain reads EPEVTQTPSHQVTQMGQEVILRCVPISNHLYFYWYRQILGQKVEFLVSFYNNEISEKSEIFDDQFSVERPDGSNFTLKIRSTKLEDSAMYFCASRALSGNTIYFGEGSWLTVV.

The genes are TRBV21-1 and TRBJ2-5; the table's D call, TRBD1, was not checked against the DNA. TRBV21-1 is deemed a pseudogene. This CDR3 spans 15 amino acids. CDR3 DNA: TGTGCCAGCAGCAAAGCTATAAGGGGACAAGAGACCCAGTACTTC. Its translation is CASSKAIRGQETQYF.

This clonotype was detected ten times or more. The chain uses TRBV18 and TRBJ2-1; no clear D. The CDR3 is 14 residues long. V lost 5 bases and J 4 bases, leaving 12 bases between the germline ends. Germline CDR1 reads KGHSH; CDR2 reads LQKENI. The CDR3 sequence: CASSAVDLYNEQFF. CDR3 in DNA: TGTGCCAGCTCAGCGGTCGATTTATACAATGAGCAGTTCTTC. Full variable domain (rest looked up from reference TRBV18 and TRBJ2-1): NAGVMQNPRHLVRRRGQEARLRCSPMKGHSHVYWYRQLPEEGLKFMVYLQKENIIDESGMPKERFSAEFPKEGPSILRIQQVVRGDSAAYFCASSAVDLYNEQFFGPGTRLTVL.

This clonotype came up many times. The rearrangement uses TRBV12-3 or TRBV12-4 and TRBJ2-5, with D perhaps TRBD1 or TRBD2 (5 bases each). The CDR3 has 15 residues. V was clipped by 3 bases and J by 4 bases, with 15 bases between them. The CDR3 loop is CASSFRGLEGETQYF. For the CDR3, the DNA is TGTGCCAGCAGTTTTCGGGGCCTTGAGGGAGAGACCCAGTACTTC.

Details on this clonotype: A much larger clone differs from this one at a single base, so this may be a read error. This chain connects TRBV7-2 to TRBJ2-3; the D gene is possibly TRBD2 (5 bases). This CDR3 is built from 14 residues. In germline, CDR1 is SGHTA, CDR2 FQGNSA. This CDR3 is CASSLAPERGTQNF. The CDR3 DNA sequence: TGTGCCAGCAGCTTAGCCCCGGAACGGGGTACGCAGAATTTT.